These T cell receptor beta chains were read from a single sample in a study of regulatory T cells in long-lasting Graves disease. From the multiplex PCR reads, TCRdb called clonotypes with MiXCR, one entry per CDR3 protein. This sample carries around 460,000 distinct CDR3 sequences, roughly 21% of them seen once, and the ten largest clones take about 7%. The sample in question was peripheral blood mononuclear cells (PBMCs), obtained when the disease was refractory, from a patient treated with antithyroid drugs. The receptors originated from a female donor with Graves disease. Each CDR3 is given with its conserved first and last residue. Fields, in order: V gene, CDR3 length, J gene, CDR3 protein.

>TRBV5-1|14|TRBJ1-2
CASSLSQGAYGYTF
>TRBV7-9|14|TRBJ2-7
CASSSGGPRNEQYF
>TRBV6-2/TRBV6-3|14|TRBJ1-4
CASSYSRSDEKLFF
>TRBV14|14|TRBJ1-2
CASSQDWAGYGYTF
>TRBV12-3/TRBV12-4|14|TRBJ1-1
CASSLGTGSGEAFF
>TRBV27|12|TRBJ2-7
CASRTAGGEQYF
>TRBV19|14|TRBJ2-7
CASISKTASYEQYF
>TRBV20-1|17|TRBJ2-6
CSATMGTHPSGANVLTF
>TRBV2|16|TRBJ1-5
CASSENSYYSNQPQHF
>TRBV6-5|13|TRBJ1-1
CASSYQKQDEAFF
>TRBV5-1|16|TRBJ2-7
CASNLALGGTSYEQYF
>TRBV20-1|14|TRBJ2-7
CSASPQGNSYEQYF
>TRBV19|15|TRBJ2-1
CASSIWLAGANEQFF
>TRBV6-2/TRBV6-3|16|TRBJ2-7
CASSYPRKGSSYEQYF
>TRBV5-1|15|TRBJ2-6
CASSLDRNGANVLTF
>TRBV28|14|TRBJ1-6
CVSSSGTDNSPLHF
>TRBV28|14|TRBJ2-7
CASLNSGSSYEQYF
>TRBV19|13|TRBJ2-5
CASAPWNQEAQYF
>TRBV28|16|TRBJ1-5
CASEPIGQGGNQPQHF
>TRBV7-2|13|TRBJ2-7
CASSSSPGFEQYF
>TRBV6-5|14|TRBJ1-2
CASSFQGSGYGYTF
>TRBV19|15|TRBJ1-4
CASSIERAANEKLFF
>TRBV5-1|15|TRBJ2-5
CASSWGSGAIETQYF
>TRBV12-3/TRBV12-4|12|TRBJ1-4
CASRAPNEKLFF
>TRBV29-1|13|TRBJ1-1
CSVLTGKGPEAFF
>TRBV10-2|16|TRBJ2-7
CASSDSSTPGAYEQYF
>TRBV2|14|TRBJ1-1
CASSESPGGTEAFF
>TRBV5-1|17|TRBJ1-1
CASSSTGQGARNTEAFF
>TRBV28|16|TRBJ2-1
CASTSYMTGLYNEQFF